The 8 T cell receptor beta chains below come from one sample, sequenced in a study of T cell responses to AZD1222 COVID-19 vaccine. Data came from immunoSEQ multiplex PCR; TCRdb stores just in-frame clones and leaves some out. The table lists 90,000 to 150,000 clones, more than 85% of them singletons. The sequenced sample was peripheral blood, obtained 28 days after the second AZD1222 dose. The receptors were gathered from an adult who received the AZD1222 COVID-19 vaccine.

The V gene is TRBV27, the J gene TRBJ1-5; D is possibly TRBD1 (5 bases). The germline CDR1 and CDR2 sequences are MNHEY and SMNVEV (reference sequence). The V and J ends lost 0 bases and 2 bases respectively, with 14 bases between them. The CDR3 sequence is 17 residues long. The CDR3 loop is CASSLSAQGWGNQPQHF. CDR3 bases: TGTGCCAGCAGTTTATCTGCCCAGGGTTGGGGCAATCAGCCCCAGCATTTT.

CDR3 residues: CSVELVTYEQYF. The CDR3 DNA reads TGCAGCGTTGAACTGGTTACCTACGAGCAGTACTTC. The gene calls are TRBV29-1 and TRBJ2-7; D not resolved. This CDR3 has 12 residues. The germline V gene has CDR1 SQVTM and CDR2 ANQGSEA. V lost 2 bases and J 2 bases, leaving 7 bases between the germline ends.

The rearrangement uses TRBV28 and TRBJ1-5, with D possibly being TRBD1 (5 bases). CDR1 and CDR2 (germline): MDHEN, SYDVKM. This CDR3 has 14 amino acids. V gave up 6 bases and J gave up 1 base, with 10 bases separating them. CDR3 bases: TGTGCCAGCAGGGCGTGGGGGAGCAATCAGCCCCAGCATTTT. Translated, it gives CASRAWGSNQPQHF.

The gene calls are TRBV4-2 and TRBJ2-4, with 7 bases fitting TRBD1. The V gene end was trimmed by 6 bases and the J gene end by 8 bases; junction bases not matched to a gene: 10. Germline assignment: CDR1 LGHNA and CDR2 YNFKEQ. CDR3 length: 14 amino acids. The chain's CDR3 is CASSPAGQGDIQYF. In DNA, the CDR3 is TGTGCCAGCAGTCCAGCCGGGCAGGGGGACATTCAGTACTTC.

The rearrangement links TRBV11-3 to TRBJ1-3, with TRBD1 as a possible D gene (5 bases). Germline V gene lookup returns CDR1 SGHNT and CDR2 YENEEA. The CDR3 contains 15 residues. Trimming stripped 2 bases from V and 2 bases from J, with 10 bases between. This CDR3 reads CASSLREGPGNTIYF. DNA of the CDR3: TGTGCCAGCAGCTTAAGAGAGGGGCCTGGAAACACCATATATTTT.

This clone was recorded once. The CDR3 region is CASSLWEHSNQPQHF. The CDR3 coding sequence is TGTGCCAGCAGCTTGTGGGAGCATAGCAATCAGCCCCAGCATTTT. V gene TRBV5-6 combines with J gene TRBJ1-5; D gene uncertain. CDR3 length: 15 amino acids. The V and J ends lost 1 base and 0 bases respectively, with 8 bases between them. The germline CDR1 and CDR2 sequences are SGHDT and YYEEEE.

This chain connects TRBV18 to TRBJ1-1; 9 nucleotides align to TRBD1. CDR1 and CDR2 from the germline V gene are KGHSH and LQKENI. This CDR3 comprises 18 residues. The J segment lost 1 base and the V segment lost 3 bases, leaving 12 bases of the junction unmatched. CDR3 residues: CASSPSLDRGRRNTEAFF. For the CDR3, the DNA is TGTGCCAGCTCACCTTCCTTGGACAGGGGACGTAGGAACACTGAAGCTTTCTTT.

The DNA of the CDR3 is TGTGCCAGCATCCGGGGTTTGTGGCAAGAGACCCAGTACTTC. Translated, it gives CASIRGLWQETQYF. The chain recombines TRBV6-5 with TRBJ2-5; the D gene is possibly TRBD2 (5 bases). V shed 7 bases and J shed 2 bases, with 14 bases lying between them. The germline V gene has CDR1 MNHEY and CDR2 SVGAGI. The CDR3 is made up of 14 amino acids.